This T cell receptor beta chain emerged from a study of T cell repertoires in cytomegalovirus infection. The overall study: CMV infection and matching HLA type were both indicated by public TCR beta signatures.

Using its own MiXCR run on the reads, TCRdb lists one record per CDR3 protein. The data contain roughly 500,000 distinct CDR3 sequences, roughly 46% of them singletons. This CDR3 has 17 residues. The V end was cut by 3 bases, the J end by 5 bases, with 22 bases between. Regarding this clonotype: Antigen specificity is unknown.

General study findings and limits: Summed frequency of public TCR beta families distinguished CMV carriers with the relevant HLA. There were HLA-C-restricted CMV-specific TCR beta clonotypes dominating the ex vivo response.

This clonotype originated in a human donor in good health (CMV status not recorded). Some clones in this sample may be carry-over from other donors' samples. The rearrangement links TRBV12-3 or TRBV12-4 to TRBJ2-5, with TRBD2 as a possible D gene (5 bases). The source material was cultured PBMCs, sampled from culture after CMV antigen stimulation. The CDR3 protein is CASSFGPSAGLSETQYF. CDR3 sequence (DNA): TGTGCCAGCAGTTTCGGACCGTCTGCGGGCCTGTCGGAGACCCAGTACTTC.